These 27 T cell receptor beta chains were all obtained from the same sample, sequenced in a study of blood T cell repertoires in COVID-19. TCRdb's copy holds only in-frame clones and misses some; the assay was immunoSEQ multiplex PCR. The sample yields 200,000 to 300,000 clones, under 90% seen once. The sequencing input was PBMCs or T cells enriched from blood (not recorded which). These receptors all stem from a man aged 35 to 55 who had recovered from COVID-19.

The chain carries TRBV25-1 and TRBJ2-3; the match to TRBD1 covers 12 bases. This CDR3 comprises 16 residues. From germline, CDR1 is MGHDK and CDR2 SYGVNS. The junction had 4 bases not matched to a gene; V was cut back by 3 bases and J by 3 bases. CDR3 DNA: TGTGCCAGCAGTGATGGGACAGGGGGCCGGACAGATACGCAGTATTTT. The encoded protein is CASSDGTGGRTDTQYF.

This chain uses TRBV4-1 with TRBJ1-3; 8 bases fit TRBD1. CDR1 and CDR2 from the germline V gene are MGHRA and YSYEKL. This CDR3 region has 17 residues. After removal of 1 base from V and 2 bases from J, the junction contained 7 bases not matched to a gene. Here the CDR3 DNA reads TGCGCCAGCAGCCAAGCCCTCCCGGACAGGGCTGGAAACACCATATATTTT. Its translation: CASSQALPDRAGNTIYF.

The chain uses TRBV6-6 and TRBJ2-7; 7 bases are a match to TRBD2. Trimming removed 2 bases from V and 0 bases from J; junction bases left unmatched: 4. Germline lookup yields CDR1 MNHNY and CDR2 SVGAGI (reference sequence). The CDR3 consists of 15 residues. In nucleotides, the CDR3 is TGTGCCAGCAGTTACCTAGCGGCCCTCTCCTACGAGCAGTACTTC. Its translation is CASSYLAALSYEQYF.

This clone was detected only once. J is TRBJ2-7 and V is TRBV5-1, with D perhaps matching TRBD2 (6 bases). Per the germline V gene, CDR1 is SGHRS and CDR2 is YFSETQ. This CDR3 contains 12 residues. Trimming took off 4 bases at V and 6 bases at J, with 11 bases between the two ends. DNA of the CDR3: TGCGCCAGCAGCCGCGACGGGGGCGAGCAGTACTTC. Translating it yields CASSRDGGEQYF.

J is TRBJ2-6 and V is TRBV7-9; possibly TRBD2 for D (5 bases). The CDR3 sequence is 13 residues long. CDR1 and CDR2 from the germline V gene are SEHNR and FQNEAQ (reference sequence). Trimming took off 7 bases at V and 4 bases at J, with 8 bases between the two ends. The CDR3 protein is CASTRGGANVLTF. The CDR3 DNA follows: TGTGCCAGCACTCGGGGAGGGGCCAACGTCCTGACTTTC. Together with reference TRBV7-9 and TRBJ2-6, the CDR3 gives the full variable domain: DTGVSQNPRHKITKRGQNVTFRCDPISEHNRLYWYRQTLGQGPEFLTYFQNEAQLEKSRLLSDRFSAERPKGSFSTLEIQRTEQGDSAMYLCASTRGGANVLTFGAGSRLTVL.

The chain uses TRBV5-4 and TRBJ2-1; 8 bases are a match to TRBD2. The CDR3 runs 14 residues. From germline, CDR1 is SGHNT and CDR2 YYREEE (reference sequence). V lost 4 bases to trimming and J lost 8 bases; unmatched junction nucleotides: 8. In DNA form, the CDR3 reads TGTGCCAGCAGCCCCGGGGGGGCTCCCTATGAGCAGTTCTTC. Its translation: CASSPGGAPYEQFF.

The chain links TRBV4-1 to TRBJ2-7; perhaps TRBD2 as D (5 bases). With 0 bases removed from V and 6 bases from J, the gap between germline ends came to 12 bases. The germline CDR1 and CDR2 sequences are MGHRA and YSYEKL. This CDR3 has 14 amino acids. CDR3 nucleotide sequence: TGCGCCAGCAGCCAAGATGCGAGGGCGGGCGAGCAGTACTTC. Translation: CASSQDARAGEQYF.

This chain uses TRBV18 with TRBJ2-1, with a weak D call TRBD1 (6 bases). The germline V gene has CDR1 KGHSH and CDR2 LQKENI. The CDR3 contains 13 residues. Trimming shortened V by 3 bases and J by 5 bases, and 8 bases separated the two germline ends. CDR3: CASSPRQDNEQFF. CDR3 DNA sequence: TGTGCCAGCTCACCTAGACAGGACAATGAGCAGTTCTTC.

As concerns this clone: The same CDR3 arises from other DNA sequences in this sample as well. The chain combines TRBV19 with TRBJ1-5; D unclear. The CDR3 extends over 15 amino acids. V was trimmed by 1 base and J by 3 bases, leaving 10 bases between them. CDR1 and CDR2 (germline): LNHDA, SQIVND (reference sequence). CDR3: CASSIVAGNNQPQHF. CDR3 coding DNA: TGTGCCAGTAGTATAGTCGCGGGCAACAATCAGCCCCAGCATTTT. Based on the CDR3 plus reference TRBV19 and TRBJ1-5, the full variable domain is DGGITQSPKYLFRKEGQNVTLSCEQNLNHDAMYWYRQDPGQGLRLIYYSQIVNDFQKGDIAEGYSVSREKKESFPLTVTSAQKNPTAFYLCASSIVAGNNQPQHFGDGTRLSIL.

The chain recombines TRBV7-8 with TRBJ1-3, with D uncertain. V lost 5 bases and J lost 6, with 14 bases in between. CDR3 length: 14 residues. Germline lookup yields CDR1 SGHVS and CDR2 FQNEAQ. CDR3 sequence: CASSEQPGTNTIYF. DNA of the CDR3: TGTGCCAGCAGCGAGCAACCGGGAACAAACACCATATATTTT.

In its sample, this clone was seen once. V gene TRBV2 combines with J gene TRBJ1-1; unclear D gene. Trimming cost V 3 bases and J 4 bases, with 6 bases left between them. The germline V gene encodes CDR1 SNHLY and CDR2 FYNNEI. There are 12 residues in the CDR3. The CDR3, as DNA: TGTGCCAGCAGTGAGGGAGGCACTGAAGCTTTCTTT. Protein sequence: CASSEGGTEAFF. The full variable domain, in which reference TRBV2 and TRBJ1-1 provide the parts outside the CDR3, is EPEVTQTPSHQVTQMGQEVILRCVPISNHLYFYWYRQILGQKVEFLVSFYNNEISEKSEIFDDQFSVERPDGSNFTLKIRSTKLEDSAMYFCASSEGGTEAFFGQGTRLTVV.

The chain joins TRBV18 to TRBJ2-3, with D uncertain. CDR3 length equals 14 residues. Trimming cost V 2 bases and J 4 bases, with 10 bases left between them. Germline assignment: CDR1 KGHSH and CDR2 LQKENI. CDR3 coding DNA: TGTGCCAGCTCACCAGCAAGAGCCTCAGATACGCAGTATTTT. Protein product: CASSPARASDTQYF.

This chain joins TRBV14 and TRBJ2-7; 9 positions match TRBD1. CDR3 length equals 14 residues. Germline assignment: CDR1 SGHDN and CDR2 FVKESK. Unmatched junction bases numbered 11, after V lost 7 bases and J lost 7 bases. The CDR3 spells CASKETGGVGEQYF. DNA for the CDR3: TGTGCCAGCAAGGAGACAGGGGGTGTGGGGGAGCAGTACTTC.

This chain connects TRBV19 to TRBJ1-2; 7 bases fit TRBD1. This CDR3 is 15 amino acids long. Trimming removed 4 bases from V and 6 bases from J; junction bases left unmatched: 11. Germline V gene lookup returns CDR1 LNHDA and CDR2 SQIVND (reference sequence). The chain's CDR3 is CASSTSRGRRNGYTF. The CDR3 DNA is TGTGCCAGTAGTACCTCCAGGGGGAGGCGGAATGGCTACACCTTC.

The chain couples TRBV30 to TRBJ1-2; 9 nucleotides match TRBD1. V trimming: 3 bases; J trimming: 4 bases; junction bases outside the gene matches: 3. The V gene's germline CDR1 is GTSNPN and CDR2 SVGIG (reference sequence). CDR3 length equals 13 residues. CDR3 loop: CAWRGDRVYGYTF. The CDR3 bases are TGTGCCTGGAGGGGGGACAGGGTCTATGGCTACACCTTC.

The V and J genes are TRBV7-3 and TRBJ1-1, with a tentative D call TRBD1 (6 bases). The CDR3 length is 13 residues. The germline V gene encodes CDR1 SGHTA and CDR2 FQGTGA. V dropped 5 bases and J dropped 7 bases, with 14 bases sitting between them. In DNA form, the CDR3 reads TGTGCCAGCAGCCCCACAGGGTACGGTGAAGCTTTCTTT. It codes for CASSPTGYGEAFF.

The chain joins TRBV30 to TRBJ2-7; D gene unclear. The CDR3 is 13 amino acids. Germline values: CDR1 GTSNPN, CDR2 SVGIG (reference sequence). Trimming pared 2 bases from V and 0 bases from J, leaving 8 bases between. The CDR3 DNA sequence: TGTGCCTGGAGTCGAGGCCGCTCCTACGAGCAGTACTTC. Translated: CAWSRGRSYEQYF.

This chain uses TRBV7-2 with TRBJ2-1; 12 bases are shared with TRBD2. Trimming took 7 bases from V and 0 from J; bases not matched to a gene: 1. Germline V gene lookup returns CDR1 SGHTA and CDR2 FQGNSA. The CDR3 spans 15 residues. The CDR3: CASTSGGGSYNEQFF. CDR3 DNA sequence: TGTGCCAGCACTAGCGGGGGGGGCTCCTACAATGAGCAGTTCTTC.

The V gene is TRBV25-1, the J gene TRBJ1-2, with D perhaps matching TRBD1 (5 bases). The CDR3 spans 13 residues. Trimming took off 3 bases at V and 6 bases at J, with 11 bases between the two ends. Germline CDR1 and CDR2: MGHDK and SYGVNS. The CDR3 DNA reads as TGTGCCAGCAGTGAGTCAGGGAAGGATGGCTACACCTTC. As protein: CASSESGKDGYTF.

The gene calls are TRBV18 and TRBJ1-2; D is possibly TRBD1 (5 bases). There are 19 residues in the CDR3. The V end lost 3 bases, the J end lost 8 bases, and 31 bases lay between the germline ends. Germline loops: CDR1 KGHSH, CDR2 LQKENI. The DNA for the CDR3 is TGTGCCAGCTCACCTTCCCGGGCCTCACACGGCGGGACTAGTGGCGGCTACACCTTC. Translation gives CASSPSRASHGGTSGGYTF.

The genes are TRBV30 and TRBJ1-2; perhaps TRBD1 as D (5 bases). V lost 6 bases, J lost 0 bases, and 20 bases lay in between. The length of the CDR3 is 16 residues. Germline CDR1 reads GTSNPN; CDR2 reads SVGIG (reference sequence). The CDR3 DNA sequence: TGTGCCTGCCACGGGTTGGGGGGGGGAGCTAACTATGGCTACACCTTC. Its protein is CACHGLGGGANYGYTF. The variable domain in full, completed from reference TRBV30 and TRBJ1-2, reads SQTIHQWPATLVQPVGSPLSLECTVEGTSNPNLYWYRQAAGRGLQLLFYSVGIGQISSEVPQNLSASRPQDRQFILSSKKLLLSDSGFYLCACHGLGGGANYGYTFGSGTRLTVV.

In this sample, this clone turned up a few times. The chain couples TRBV7-9 to TRBJ1-5; D uncertain. Germline V gene lookup returns CDR1 SEHNR and CDR2 FQNEAQ (reference sequence). CDR3 length: 17 amino acids. Trimming took 1 base from V and 2 from J, leaving 15 bases between them. This chain's CDR3 is CASSLGADYQGNQPQHF. CDR3 DNA: TGTGCCAGCAGCTTAGGGGCGGACTACCAGGGCAATCAGCCCCAGCATTTT. Full variable domain (remainder filled in from reference TRBV7-9 and TRBJ1-5): DTGVSQNPRHKITKRGQNVTFRCDPISEHNRLYWYRQTLGQGPEFLTYFQNEAQLEKSRLLSDRFSAERPKGSFSTLEIQRTEQGDSAMYLCASSLGADYQGNQPQHFGDGTRLSIL.

This sequence joins TRBV5-1 and TRBJ1-2, with 7 bases identical to TRBD1. The CDR3 totals 13 residues. Germline V gene sequence: CDR1 SGHRS, CDR2 YFSETQ. V gave up 4 bases and J gave up 13 bases; unmatched junction bases: 13. DNA of the CDR3: TGCGCCAGCAGCCCACCAGAGACAGGGCCTCGCACCTTC. Its translation is CASSPPETGPRTF.

The chain combines TRBV7-2 with TRBJ1-5; no definite D call. Per the germline V gene, CDR1 is SGHTA and CDR2 is FQGNSA. The CDR3 has 15 residues. The germline V and J ends were trimmed by 3 bases and 4 bases, with 13 bases remaining between them. CDR3 sequence reads: CASSLDSGGNQPQHF. Here the CDR3 DNA reads TGTGCCAGCAGCTTGGATTCCGGAGGGAATCAGCCCCAGCATTTT.

This chain uses TRBV5-6 with TRBJ2-2, with D maybe TRBD1 (6 bases). Germline assignment: CDR1 SGHDT and CDR2 YYEEEE. The CDR3 extends over 16 amino acids. V was cut by 6 bases and J by 3 bases, with 18 bases left in between. For the CDR3, the DNA is TGTGCCAGCACCCTAATACGACAGGACTACACCGGGGAGCTGTTTTTT. Translation gives CASTLIRQDYTGELFF.

The CDR3 loop is CASSPQGSPNEQFF. In nucleotides, the CDR3 is TGTGCCAGCAGCCCTCAGGGCTCCCCGAATGAGCAGTTCTTC. The chain links TRBV6-4 to TRBJ2-1; D may be TRBD1 (5 bases). The ends were cut back, 6 bases at V and 7 bases at J, with 16 bases in the middle. CDR1 is MRHNA, CDR2 SNTAGT, per germline. The CDR3 runs 14 residues.

This clone was seen only once. The chain recombines TRBV18 with TRBJ1-1; TRBD1 agrees at 10 bases. CDR1 and CDR2 from the germline V gene are KGHSH and LQKENI. Unmatched junction bases numbered 10, after V lost 4 bases and J lost 5 bases. This CDR3 comprises 16 residues. CDR3 coding DNA: TGTGCCAGCTCACTGAGACAGGGGGCTAGTAGGACTGAAGCTTTCTTT. Translating gives CASSLRQGASRTEAFF.